The clone carrying this T cell receptor beta chain was seen only a few times. Its antigen is not identified. Researchers took RNA transcripts and amplified the TCR beta CDR3 regions from them. Using the HTBI primer set, a first-round RT-PCR was run on the TCR CDR3. TCRdb analysed the multiplex PCR reads with MiXCR anew, one entry per CDR3 protein. The sample holds more than 300,000 distinct CDR3 sequences; approximately 17% are singletons and the top ten take 40%. This sample was included in a study of T cells in Graves' hyperthyroidism and ophthalmopathy. Whole-study results and caveats: A median 6.5 months before onset, the model predicted ophthalmopathy.

Uncontrolled infection, other autoimmune disease, pregnancy or lactation excluded patients. CDR1 MGHRA and CDR2 YSYEKL come from the germline V gene. The CDR3 has 16 amino acids. The germline V and J ends were trimmed by 1 base and 0 bases, with 11 bases remaining between them. The sample taken for sequencing was blood. This clonotype originated in a man younger than 30 with Graves' ophthalmopathy. The chain recombines TRBV4-1 with TRBJ2-3, with a weak D call TRBD2 (6 bases). CDR3 sequence: CASSQVEGTSTDTQYF. The CDR3 nucleotides are TGCGCCAGCAGCCAAGTCGAGGGGACTAGCACAGATACGCAGTATTTT.